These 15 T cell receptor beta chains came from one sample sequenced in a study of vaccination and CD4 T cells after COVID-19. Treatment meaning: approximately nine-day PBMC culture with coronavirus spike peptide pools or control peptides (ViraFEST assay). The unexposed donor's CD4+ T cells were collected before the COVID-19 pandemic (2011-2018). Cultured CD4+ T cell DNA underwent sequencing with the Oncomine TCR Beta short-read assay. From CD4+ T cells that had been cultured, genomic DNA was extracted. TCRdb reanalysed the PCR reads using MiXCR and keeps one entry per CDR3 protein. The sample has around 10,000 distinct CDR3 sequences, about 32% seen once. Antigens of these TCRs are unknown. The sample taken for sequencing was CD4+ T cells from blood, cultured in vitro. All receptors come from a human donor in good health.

In DNA, the CDR3 is TGTGCCAGCTCACCACCCACGGAGTCCTACGAGCAGTACTTC. Amino acid sequence: CASSPPTESYEQYF. V gene TRBV18 combines with J gene TRBJ2-7, with unresolved D. The germline V and J ends were trimmed by 0 bases and 1 base, with 7 bases remaining between them. The germline CDR1 and CDR2 sequences are KGHSH and LQKENI. This CDR3 contains 14 residues.

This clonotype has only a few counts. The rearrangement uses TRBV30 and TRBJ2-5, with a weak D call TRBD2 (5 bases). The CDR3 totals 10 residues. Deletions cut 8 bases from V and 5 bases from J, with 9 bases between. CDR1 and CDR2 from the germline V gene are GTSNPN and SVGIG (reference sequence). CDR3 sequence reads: CAEGWETQYF. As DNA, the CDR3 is TGTGCCGAGGGTTGGGAGACCCAGTACTTC.

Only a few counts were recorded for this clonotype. CDR3 DNA: TGTGCCAGCAGTTACAGCGGTACAGGGATCTACAATGAGCAGTTCTTC. This codes for CASSYSGTGIYNEQFF. V and J are TRBV6-2 or TRBV6-3 and TRBJ2-1; tentatively, D is TRBD1 (6 bases). The ends were cut back, 2 bases at V and 3 bases at J, with 14 bases in the middle. Germline CDR1 MNHEY, CDR2 SVGEGT. CDR3 length: 16 residues.

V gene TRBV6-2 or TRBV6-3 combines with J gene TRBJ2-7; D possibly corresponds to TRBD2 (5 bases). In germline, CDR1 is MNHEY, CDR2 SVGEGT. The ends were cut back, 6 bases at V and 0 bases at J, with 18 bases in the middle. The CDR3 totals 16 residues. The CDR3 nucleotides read TGTGCCAGCAGACGCTCCCTAGCCGCCCTCTCCTACGAGCAGTACTTC. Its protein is CASRRSLAALSYEQYF.

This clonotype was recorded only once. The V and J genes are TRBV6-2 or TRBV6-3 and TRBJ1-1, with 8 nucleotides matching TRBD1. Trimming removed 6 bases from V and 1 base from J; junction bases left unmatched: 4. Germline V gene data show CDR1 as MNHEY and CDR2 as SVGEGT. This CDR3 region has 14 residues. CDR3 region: CASSNGQGNTEAFF. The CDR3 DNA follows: TGTGCCAGCAGCAATGGACAGGGGAACACTGAAGCTTTCTTT.

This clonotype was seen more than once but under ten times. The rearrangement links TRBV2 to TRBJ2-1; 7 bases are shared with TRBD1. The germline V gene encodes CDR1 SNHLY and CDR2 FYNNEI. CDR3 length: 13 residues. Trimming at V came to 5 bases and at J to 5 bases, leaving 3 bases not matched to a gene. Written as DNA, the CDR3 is TGTGCCAGCAGTTCCGGGACAGACAATGAGCAGTTCTTC. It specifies CASSSGTDNEQFF.

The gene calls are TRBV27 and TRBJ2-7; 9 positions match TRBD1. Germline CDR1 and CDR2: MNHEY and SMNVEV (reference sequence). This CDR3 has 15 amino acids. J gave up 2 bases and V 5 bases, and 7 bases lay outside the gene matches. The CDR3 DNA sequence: TGTGCCAGCAGTCCTTCCCGGACAGGGGCCTACGAGCAGTACTTC. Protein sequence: CASSPSRTGAYEQYF.

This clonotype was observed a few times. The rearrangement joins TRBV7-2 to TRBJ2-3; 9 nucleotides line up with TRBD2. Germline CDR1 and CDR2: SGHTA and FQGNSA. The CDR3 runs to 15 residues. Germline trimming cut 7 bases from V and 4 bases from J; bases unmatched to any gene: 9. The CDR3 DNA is TGTGCCAGCAAGATCGCTCAGCGGGAGGCAGATACGCAGTATTTT. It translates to CASKIAQREADTQYF.

The CDR3 DNA is TGTGCCAGCAGTCCCATGGGCCCTAGCACAGATACGCAGTATTTT. Translation: CASSPMGPSTDTQYF. The chain couples TRBV12-3 or TRBV12-4 to TRBJ2-3; no clear D. Trimming shortened V by 5 bases and J by 0 bases, and 12 bases separated the two germline ends. The CDR3 loop spans 15 amino acids.

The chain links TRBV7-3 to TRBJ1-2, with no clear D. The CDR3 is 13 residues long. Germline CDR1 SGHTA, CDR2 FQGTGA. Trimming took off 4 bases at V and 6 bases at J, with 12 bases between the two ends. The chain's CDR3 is CASSSYRGHGYTF. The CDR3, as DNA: TGTGCCAGCAGCTCTTACCGCGGGCATGGCTACACCTTC.

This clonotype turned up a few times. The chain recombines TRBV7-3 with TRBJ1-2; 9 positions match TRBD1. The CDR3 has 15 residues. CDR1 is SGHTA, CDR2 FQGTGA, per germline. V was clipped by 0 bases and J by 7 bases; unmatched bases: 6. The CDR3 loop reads CASSLTGQGSLGYTF. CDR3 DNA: TGTGCCAGCAGCTTAACCGGACAGGGGTCCCTTGGCTACACCTTC.

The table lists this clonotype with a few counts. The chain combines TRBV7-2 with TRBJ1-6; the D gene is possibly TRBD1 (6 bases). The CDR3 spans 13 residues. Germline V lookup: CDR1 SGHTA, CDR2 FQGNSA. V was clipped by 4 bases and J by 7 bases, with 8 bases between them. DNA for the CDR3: TGTGCCAGCAGCTCCACAGGGAATTCACCCCTCCACTTT. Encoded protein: CASSSTGNSPLHF.

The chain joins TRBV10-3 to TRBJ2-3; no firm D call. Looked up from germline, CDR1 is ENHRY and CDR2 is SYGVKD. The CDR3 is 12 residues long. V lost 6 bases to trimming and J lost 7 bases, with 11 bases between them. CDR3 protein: CAISADPHTQYF. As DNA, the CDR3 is TGTGCCATCAGCGCCGACCCTCATACGCAGTATTTT.

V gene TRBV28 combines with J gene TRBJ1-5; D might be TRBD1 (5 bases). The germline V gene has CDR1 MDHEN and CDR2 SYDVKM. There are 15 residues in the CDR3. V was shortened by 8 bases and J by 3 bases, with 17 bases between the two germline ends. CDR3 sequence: CASQKDRQFNQPQHF. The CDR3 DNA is TGTGCCAGCCAAAAAGACCGACAGTTCAATCAGCCCCAGCATTTT. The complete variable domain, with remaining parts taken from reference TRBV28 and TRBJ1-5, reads DVKVTQSSRYLVKRTGEKVFLECVQDMDHENMFWYRQDPGLGLRLIYFSYDVKMKEKGDIPEGYSVSREKKERFSLILESASTNQTSMYLCASQKDRQFNQPQHFGDGTRLSIL.

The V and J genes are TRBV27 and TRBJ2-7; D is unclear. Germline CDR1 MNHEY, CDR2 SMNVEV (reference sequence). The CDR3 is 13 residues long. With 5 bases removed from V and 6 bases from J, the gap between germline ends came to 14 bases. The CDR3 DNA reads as TGTGCCAGCAGTCCCGGGCCAGGACGCGAGCAGTACTTC. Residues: CASSPGPGREQYF.